This T cell receptor beta chain is drawn from a study of blood T cell repertoires in COVID-19. Turning to the study itself: The United States, Italy and Spain were the sources of the acute and convalescent COVID-19 samples. Sample material is recorded as cDNA or gDNA derived from T cells, B-cell-depleted T cells, or PBMCs.

V was cut by 3 bases and J by 2 bases, with 11 bases left in between. This CDR3 is 14 amino acids long. CDR1 is KGHSH, CDR2 LQKENI, per germline. In the study's own analysis: By means of reference gene primer amplification, nucleated cell counts were estimated. TCRdb's table, derived via immunoSEQ multiplex PCR, lists solely in-frame clones and lacks some. The V and J calls and the clone size are those of that table, but D and trimming were determined from the DNA. The sample includes about 320,000 clones, about 89% of them seen just once. The sequence was collected from a man younger than 30 who had recovered from COVID-19. The V and J genes are TRBV18 and TRBJ2-7; the D gene is possibly TRBD1 (6 bases). Sequenced: peripheral blood. The CDR3 here is CASSPTGQTYEQYF. Written as DNA, the CDR3 is TGTGCCAGCTCACCCACGGGACAAACCTACGAGCAGTACTTC. The whole variable domain, remainder taken from reference TRBV18 and TRBJ2-7, is NAGVMQNPRHLVRRRGQEARLRCSPMKGHSHVYWYRQLPEEGLKFMVYLQKENIIDESGMPKERFSAEFPKEGPSILRIQQVVRGDSAAYFCASSPTGQTYEQYFGPGTRLTVT.